Listed here are 26 T cell receptor beta chains from one sample, sequenced in a study of blood T cell repertoires in COVID-19. Profiling relied on immunoSEQ multiplex PCR, and the TCRdb table lists in-frame clones only, not all of them. Among some 240,000 clones listed, 70% to 85% were seen once. Specimen: peripheral blood. The receptors were sampled from a woman in her thirties or forties who had recovered from COVID-19.

This chain links TRBV19 with TRBJ2-2, with a possible D match to TRBD2 (5 bases). Germline CDR1 LNHDA, CDR2 SQIVND (reference sequence). V lost 8 bases to trimming and J lost 7 bases, with 5 bases between them. The CDR3 extends over 10 amino acids. DNA for the CDR3: TGTGCCAGTCGGGGCGGGGAGCTGTTTTTT. Encoded protein: CASRGGELFF.

This CDR3 reads CASSQMVGQPQHF. Here the CDR3 DNA reads TGTGCCAGCAGCCAGATGGTCGGTCAGCCCCAGCATTTT. This chain uses TRBV3-1 (or the pseudogene TRBV3-2) with TRBJ1-5; no definite D call. Trimming took off 3 bases at V and 6 bases at J, with 9 bases between the two ends. From germline, CDR1 is LGHDT and CDR2 YNNKEL (reference sequence). The CDR3 totals 13 residues.

In its sample, this clone was seen a few times. The chain carries TRBV19 and TRBJ1-1, with a tentative D call TRBD1 (6 bases). The V gene lost 7 bases and the J gene lost 6 bases, with 6 bases spanning the gap. The CDR3 extends over 10 amino acids. Germline V gene data show CDR1 as LNHDA and CDR2 as SQIVND (reference sequence). CDR3 nucleotides: TGTGCCAGTAAGGGGGCTGAAGCTTTCTTT. Amino acids: CASKGAEAFF.

This clone was found once. This sequence joins TRBV28 and TRBJ1-1, with a weak D call TRBD1 (5 bases). Trimming removed 5 bases at V and 2 bases at J, with 21 bases between. This CDR3 has 17 amino acids. The germline V gene has CDR1 MDHEN and CDR2 SYDVKM. The CDR3 DNA reads as TGTGCCAGCAGTCTCCCGATTGCAGGGTTGGGAAACACTGAAGCTTTCTTT. Residues: CASSLPIAGLGNTEAFF.

The chain couples TRBV6-1 to TRBJ2-5, with 8 bases aligning to TRBD1. This CDR3 has 16 residues. CDR1 is MNHNS, CDR2 SASEGT, per germline. J was trimmed by 3 bases and V by 1 base; bases with no gene match: 7. The CDR3, as DNA: TGTGCCAGCAGTGAAGTTCAGGGGGCTTTAGAAGAGACCCAGTACTTC. Encoded protein: CASSEVQGALEETQYF.

CDR3 sequence: CAISPTGNYGYTF. Here the CDR3 DNA reads TGTGCCATCAGTCCGACAGGGAACTATGGCTACACCTTC. V and J are TRBV10-3 and TRBJ1-2; the match to TRBD1 covers 7 bases. Per germline, CDR1 ENHRY and CDR2 SYGVKD. The CDR3 runs to 13 residues. Unmatched junction bases numbered 2, after V lost 5 bases and J lost 2 bases.

The CDR3 loop is CAISDRGSPETQYF. In DNA form, the CDR3 reads TGTGCCATCAGTGATCGGGGGAGTCCGGAGACCCAGTACTTC. The J gene is TRBJ2-5, the V gene TRBV10-3, with D perhaps matching TRBD2 (6 bases). Germline CDR1 is ENHRY and CDR2 is SYGVKD. Trimming stripped 3 bases from V and 5 bases from J, with 13 bases between. The CDR3 spans 14 residues.

This sequence joins TRBV7-9 and TRBJ2-1; tentative D call: TRBD1 (5 bases). The CDR3 has 16 residues. The V and J ends lost 5 bases and 4 bases respectively, with 18 bases between them. The germline V gene encodes CDR1 SEHNR and CDR2 FQNEAQ (reference sequence). CDR3 DNA: TGTGCCAGCAGCCCCAACGAGCAGGGTACTTACAATGAGCAGTTCTTC. Translating it yields CASSPNEQGTYNEQFF.

The genes are TRBV28 and TRBJ2-3; TRBD1 agrees at 9 bases. This CDR3 is 16 amino acids long. V trimming: 4 bases; J trimming: 3 bases; junction bases outside the gene matches: 8. In germline, CDR1 is MDHEN, CDR2 SYDVKM. The CDR3 DNA sequence: TGTGCCAGCAGTTACTCCACGGGACAGGGAACAGATACGCAGTATTTT. It codes for CASSYSTGQGTDTQYF. Combining the CDR3 with reference TRBV28 and TRBJ2-3 gives the whole variable domain DVKVTQSSRYLVKRTGEKVFLECVQDMDHENMFWYRQDPGLGLRLIYFSYDVKMKEKGDIPEGYSVSREKKERFSLILESASTNQTSMYLCASSYSTGQGTDTQYFGPGTRLTVL.

The rearrangement uses TRBV9 and TRBJ2-5, with 8 bases matching TRBD1. Germline CDR1 reads SGDLS; CDR2 reads YYNGEE. The CDR3 contains 15 residues. After removal of 3 bases from V and 3 bases from J, the junction contained 7 bases not matched to a gene. The CDR3 loop is CASSAKLTGEETQYF. The CDR3 DNA follows: TGTGCCAGCAGCGCCAAATTGACAGGGGAAGAGACCCAGTACTTC.

This clone was seen more than once but under ten times. The rearrangement links TRBV3-1 (or the pseudogene TRBV3-2) to TRBJ1-5; D not certain. Germline V gene data show CDR1 as LGHDT and CDR2 as YNNKEL (reference sequence). The V gene lost 1 base and the J gene lost 5 bases, with 6 bases spanning the gap. CDR3 length: 13 residues. CDR3 nucleotide sequence: TGTGCCAGCAGCCAAGTAATCGATCAGCCCCAGCATTTT. Protein product: CASSQVIDQPQHF.

The CDR3 bases are TGTGCCTGCAACCCTTCGGGGAATGAAAAACTGTTTTTT. Amino acids: CACNPSGNEKLFF. This chain uses TRBV30 with TRBJ1-4; D gene ambiguous. Trimming shortened V by 6 bases and J by 5 bases, and 13 bases separated the two germline ends. Per germline, CDR1 GTSNPN and CDR2 SVGIG (reference sequence). The CDR3 length is 13 residues. The variable domain in full, completed from reference TRBV30 and TRBJ1-4, reads SQTIHQWPATLVQPVGSPLSLECTVEGTSNPNLYWYRQAAGRGLQLLFYSVGIGQISSEVPQNLSASRPQDRQFILSSKKLLLSDSGFYLCACNPSGNEKLFFGSGTQLSVL.

The chain joins TRBV11-3 to TRBJ1-1; 7 positions agree with TRBD1. CDR1 is SGHNT and CDR2 is YENEEA in the germline V gene. V gave up 2 bases and J gave up 6 bases; unmatched junction bases: 3. The CDR3 extends over 13 amino acids. Written as DNA, the CDR3 is TGTGCCAGCAGCTTAACAGGGGATGCTGAAGCTTTCTTT. It specifies CASSLTGDAEAFF.

This clone has a handful of counts. The chain is built from TRBV12-2 and TRBJ1-2; the DNA was not used to check the table's D call, TRBD1. TRBV12-2 is recorded as a pseudogene. The CDR3 is 15 residues long. CDR3 loop: CASRLGRTENYGYTF. In DNA, the CDR3 is TGTGCAAGTCGCTTAGGCCGGACAGAGAACTATGGCTACACCTTC.

V and J are TRBV2 and TRBJ2-3; the D is unclear. CDR1 and CDR2 from the germline V gene are SNHLY and FYNNEI. This CDR3 is 13 amino acids long. Trimming left V 6 bases short and J 3 bases short, with 10 bases between. As DNA, the CDR3 is TGTGCCAGCAGGGCGACTGGAACAGATACGCAGTATTTT. It translates to CASRATGTDTQYF.

The chain recombines TRBV10-3 with TRBJ1-5; no reliable D call. This CDR3 is 12 amino acids long. The V end was cut by 8 bases, the J end by 7 bases, with 12 bases between. Germline-derived CDR1 and CDR2 are ENHRY and SYGVKD. Written as DNA, the CDR3 is TGTGCCATCTCCGAACCACAACAGCCCCAGCATTTT. This translates into CAISEPQQPQHF.

The V call is TRBV7-2, the J call TRBJ2-5; 8 nucleotides line up with TRBD2. J gave up 5 bases and V 3 bases, and 8 bases lay outside the gene matches. From germline, CDR1 is SGHTA and CDR2 FQGNSA. The CDR3 spans 15 residues. The CDR3 loop reads CASSFGAGGFETQYF. The CDR3 nucleotides are TGTGCCAGCAGCTTCGGGGCGGGGGGCTTTGAGACCCAGTACTTC.

The J gene is TRBJ2-2, the V gene TRBV19, with TRBD1 matching over 7 bases. This CDR3 has 16 amino acids. The trim removed 2 bases at V and 1 base at J, leaving 4 bases unmatched. Germline V gene sequence: CDR1 LNHDA, CDR2 SQIVND (reference sequence). CDR3 sequence (DNA): TGTGCCAGTAGTATAAGGGGGCTGATGAACACCGGGGAGCTGTTTTTT. It is translated as CASSIRGLMNTGELFF.

This chain connects TRBV28 to TRBJ1-2, with D possibly matching TRBD1 (6 bases). The V end was cut by 6 bases, the J end by 1 base, with 12 bases between. CDR1 and CDR2 (germline): MDHEN, SYDVKM. This CDR3 contains 14 residues. CDR3 sequence reads: CASSTPGVNYGYTF. For the CDR3, the DNA is TGTGCCAGCAGCACCCCAGGGGTTAACTATGGCTACACCTTC.

This sequence joins TRBV5-5 and TRBJ1-5; D not resolved. V was trimmed by 2 bases and J by 1 base, leaving 10 bases between them. Germline lookup yields CDR1 SGHKS and CDR2 YYEKEE (reference sequence). The CDR3 runs 15 residues. The CDR3 bases are TGTGCCAGCAGCTTCGAAGGCGGAAGCAATCAGCCCCAGCATTTT. It specifies CASSFEGGSNQPQHF.

The chain joins TRBV6-2 or TRBV6-3 to TRBJ2-7, with D perhaps matching TRBD1 (6 bases). Trimming removed 4 bases at V and 2 bases at J, with 9 bases between. The length of the CDR3 is 13 residues. Per germline, CDR1 MNHEY and CDR2 SVGEGT. The CDR3 sequence: CASSSGQTYEQYF. The CDR3 coding sequence is TGTGCCAGCAGTTCCGGACAGACCTACGAGCAGTACTTC.

This rearrangement joins TRBV15 to TRBJ1-5; TRBD1 agrees at 7 bases. This CDR3 has 15 residues. From germline, CDR1 is LNHNV and CDR2 YYDKDF (reference sequence). Trimming cost V 1 base and J 2 bases; bases outside gene matches: 2. CDR3 residues: CATSRVTGGNQPQHF. Here the CDR3 DNA reads TGTGCCACCAGCAGAGTAACAGGGGGCAATCAGCCCCAGCATTTT.

This clone has only one observation. The genes are TRBV6-2 or TRBV6-3 and TRBJ1-1, with D maybe TRBD1 (6 bases). The V gene lost 5 bases and the J gene lost 3 bases, with 13 bases spanning the gap. Germline-derived CDR1 and CDR2 are MNHEY and SVGEGT. The CDR3 extends over 14 amino acids. The CDR3 DNA follows: TGTGCCAGCAGTAGGGACACGTCGCACACTGAAGCTTTCTTT. This encodes CASSRDTSHTEAFF.

The chain joins TRBV7-9 to TRBJ1-2; 11 positions agree with TRBD1. The J segment lost 6 bases and the V segment lost 6 bases, leaving 3 bases of the junction unmatched. CDR3 length: 13 residues. Germline CDR1 reads SEHNR; CDR2 reads FQNEAQ (reference sequence). In DNA form, the CDR3 reads TGTGCCAGCAGACTGGGACAGGGGGATGGCTACACCTTC. Protein product: CASRLGQGDGYTF.

This clone came up once. The chain combines TRBV15 with TRBJ1-3; D is unresolved. CDR3 length equals 14 residues. The V end was cut by 5 bases, the J end by 2 bases, with 10 bases between. Germline values: CDR1 LNHNV, CDR2 YYDKDF (reference sequence). CDR3 in amino acids: CATSADFAGNTIYF. The CDR3 DNA follows: TGTGCCACCAGCGCGGACTTTGCTGGAAACACCATATATTTT.

The V call is TRBV2, the J call TRBJ1-5; 8 bases are a match to TRBD1. There are 15 residues in the CDR3. The V and J ends lost 8 bases and 7 bases, in that order; junction bases with no gene match: 13. The germline gives CDR1 SNHLY, CDR2 FYNNEI. The CDR3 nucleotides are TGTGCCAGCGCTTCGGACAGGGTCCTAGGGCAGCCCCAGCATTTT. Translation gives CASASDRVLGQPQHF. Supplemented by reference TRBV2 and TRBJ1-5, the full variable domain reads EPEVTQTPSHQVTQMGQEVILRCVPISNHLYFYWYRQILGQKVEFLVSFYNNEISEKSEIFDDQFSVERPDGSNFTLKIRSTKLEDSAMYFCASASDRVLGQPQHFGDGTRLSIL.